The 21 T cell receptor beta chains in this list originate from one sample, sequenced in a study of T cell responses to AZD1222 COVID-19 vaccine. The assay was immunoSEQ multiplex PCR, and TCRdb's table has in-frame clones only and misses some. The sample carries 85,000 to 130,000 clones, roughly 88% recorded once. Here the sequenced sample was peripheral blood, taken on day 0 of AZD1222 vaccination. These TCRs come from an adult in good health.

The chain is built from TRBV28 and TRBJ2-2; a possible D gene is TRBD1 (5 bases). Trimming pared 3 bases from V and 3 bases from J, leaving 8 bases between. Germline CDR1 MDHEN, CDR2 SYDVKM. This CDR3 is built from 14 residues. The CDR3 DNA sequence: TGTGCCAGCAGTTTGGGGCCAGACACCGGGGAGCTGTTTTTT. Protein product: CASSLGPDTGELFF.

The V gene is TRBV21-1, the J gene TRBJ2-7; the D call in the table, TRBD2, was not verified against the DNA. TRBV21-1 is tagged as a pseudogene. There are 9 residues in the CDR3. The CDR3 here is CASSKIPGF. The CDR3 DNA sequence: TGTGCCAGCAGCAAAATTCCGGGCTTC.

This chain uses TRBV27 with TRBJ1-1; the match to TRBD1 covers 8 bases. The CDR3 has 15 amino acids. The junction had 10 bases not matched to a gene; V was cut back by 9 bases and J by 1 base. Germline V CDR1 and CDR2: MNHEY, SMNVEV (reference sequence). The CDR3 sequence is CASRRGRGQNTEAFF. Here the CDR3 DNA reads TGTGCCAGTCGCAGGGGCAGGGGGCAGAACACTGAAGCTTTCTTT.

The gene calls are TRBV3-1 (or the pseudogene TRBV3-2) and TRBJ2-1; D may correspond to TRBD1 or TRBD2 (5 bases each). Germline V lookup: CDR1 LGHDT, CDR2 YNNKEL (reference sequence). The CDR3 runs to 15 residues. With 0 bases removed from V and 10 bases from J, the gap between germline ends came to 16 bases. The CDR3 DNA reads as TGTGCCAGCAGCCAAGAGGGGACCTCGGATACGGAGCAGTTCTTC. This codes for CASSQEGTSDTEQFF.

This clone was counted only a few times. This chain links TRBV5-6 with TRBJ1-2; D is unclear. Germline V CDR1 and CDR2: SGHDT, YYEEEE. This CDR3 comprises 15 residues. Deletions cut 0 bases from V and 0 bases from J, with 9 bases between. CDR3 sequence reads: CASSLAGRANYGYTF. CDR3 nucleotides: TGTGCCAGCAGCTTGGCTGGCCGAGCTAACTATGGCTACACCTTC.

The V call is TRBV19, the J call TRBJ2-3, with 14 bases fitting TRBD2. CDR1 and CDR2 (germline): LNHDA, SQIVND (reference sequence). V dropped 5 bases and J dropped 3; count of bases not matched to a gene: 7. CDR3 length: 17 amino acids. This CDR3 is CASSRLAGGVGTDTQYF. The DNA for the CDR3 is TGTGCCAGTAGTCGACTAGCGGGGGGGGTTGGGACAGATACGCAGTATTTT.

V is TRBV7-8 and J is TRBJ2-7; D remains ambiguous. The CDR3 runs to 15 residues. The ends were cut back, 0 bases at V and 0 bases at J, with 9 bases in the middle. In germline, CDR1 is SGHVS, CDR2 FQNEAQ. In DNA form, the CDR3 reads TGTGCCAGCAGCTTAGCAACAGTTAGCTCCTACGAGCAGTACTTC. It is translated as CASSLATVSSYEQYF.

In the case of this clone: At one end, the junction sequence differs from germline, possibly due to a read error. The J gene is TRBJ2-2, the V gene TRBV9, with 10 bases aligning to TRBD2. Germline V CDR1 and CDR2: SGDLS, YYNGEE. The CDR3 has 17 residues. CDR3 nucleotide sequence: TGTGCCAGCAGCGTAGAGGGGGGACTAGCGAAGACCGGGGAGCTGTTTTTT. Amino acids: CASSVEGGLAKTGELFF.

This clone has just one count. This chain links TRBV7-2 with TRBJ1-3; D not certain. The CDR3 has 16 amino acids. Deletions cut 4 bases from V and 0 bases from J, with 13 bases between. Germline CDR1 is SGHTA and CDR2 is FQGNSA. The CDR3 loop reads CASSSVIMTSGNTIYF. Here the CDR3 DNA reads TGTGCCAGCAGCTCCGTGATCATGACCTCTGGAAACACCATATATTTT. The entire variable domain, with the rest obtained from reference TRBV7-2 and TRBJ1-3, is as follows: GAGVSQSPSNKVTEKGKDVELRCDPISGHTALYWYRQSLGQGLEFLIYFQGNSAPDKSGLPSDRFSAERTGGSVSTLTIQRTQQEDSAVYLCASSSVIMTSGNTIYFGEGSWLTVV.

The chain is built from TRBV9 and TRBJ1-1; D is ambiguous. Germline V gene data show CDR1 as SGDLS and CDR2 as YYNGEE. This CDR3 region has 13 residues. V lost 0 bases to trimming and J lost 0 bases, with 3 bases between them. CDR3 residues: CASSVDVNTEAFF. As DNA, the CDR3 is TGTGCCAGCAGCGTAGACGTGAACACTGAAGCTTTCTTT. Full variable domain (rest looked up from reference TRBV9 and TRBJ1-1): DSGVTQTPKHLITATGQRVTLRCSPRSGDLSVYWYQQSLDQGLQFLIQYYNGEERAKGNILERFSAQQFPDLHSELNLSSLELGDSALYFCASSVDVNTEAFFGQGTRLTVV.

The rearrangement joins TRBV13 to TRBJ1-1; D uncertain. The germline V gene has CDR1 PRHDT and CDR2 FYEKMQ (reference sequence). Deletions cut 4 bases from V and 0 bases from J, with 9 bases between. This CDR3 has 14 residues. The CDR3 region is CASSSDFMNTEAFF. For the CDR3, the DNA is TGTGCCAGCAGCTCGGATTTCATGAACACTGAAGCTTTCTTT.

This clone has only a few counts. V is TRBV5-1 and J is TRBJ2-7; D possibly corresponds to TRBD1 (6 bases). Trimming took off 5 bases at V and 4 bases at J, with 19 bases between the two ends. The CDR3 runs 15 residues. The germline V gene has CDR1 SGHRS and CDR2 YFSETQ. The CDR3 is CASRLTGTQVYEQYF. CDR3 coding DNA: TGCGCCAGCAGATTAACCGGGACACAAGTATACGAGCAGTACTTC.

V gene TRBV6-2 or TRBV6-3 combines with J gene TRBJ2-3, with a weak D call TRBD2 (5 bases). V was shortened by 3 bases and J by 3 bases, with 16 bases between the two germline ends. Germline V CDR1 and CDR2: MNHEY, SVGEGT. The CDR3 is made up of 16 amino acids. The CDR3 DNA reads TGTGCCAGCAGTTATCGTAGCGCGTTGGGTACAGATACGCAGTATTTT. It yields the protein CASSYRSALGTDTQYF.

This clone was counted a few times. The chain's CDR3 is CASSFEGSGNTIYF. The CDR3 DNA follows: TGCGCCAGCAGCTTTGAAGGGTCCGGAAACACCATATATTTT. The rearrangement uses TRBV5-1 and TRBJ1-3; D uncertain. CDR1 is SGHRS, CDR2 YFSETQ, per germline. Trimming cost V 2 bases and J 4 bases, with 10 bases left between them. The CDR3 totals 14 residues.

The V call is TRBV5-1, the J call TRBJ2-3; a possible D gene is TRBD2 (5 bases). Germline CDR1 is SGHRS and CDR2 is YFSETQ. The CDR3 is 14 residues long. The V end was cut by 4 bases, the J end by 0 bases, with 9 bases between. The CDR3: CASSRLTSTDTQYF. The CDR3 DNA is TGCGCCAGCAGCCGACTAACTAGCACAGATACGCAGTATTTT.

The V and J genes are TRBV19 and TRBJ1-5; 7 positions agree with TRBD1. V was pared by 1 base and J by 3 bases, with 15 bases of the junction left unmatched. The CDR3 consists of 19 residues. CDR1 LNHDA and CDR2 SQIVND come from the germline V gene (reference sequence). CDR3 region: CASSIAFASGTAYNQPQHF. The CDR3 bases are TGTGCCAGTAGTATAGCCTTTGCCTCCGGGACAGCCTACAATCAGCCCCAGCATTTT.

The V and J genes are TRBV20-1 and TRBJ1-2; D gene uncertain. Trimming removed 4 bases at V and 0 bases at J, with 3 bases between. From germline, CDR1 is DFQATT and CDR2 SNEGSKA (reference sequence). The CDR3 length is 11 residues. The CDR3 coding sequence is TGCAGTGCTATGGCTAACTATGGCTACACCTTC. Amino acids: CSAMANYGYTF.

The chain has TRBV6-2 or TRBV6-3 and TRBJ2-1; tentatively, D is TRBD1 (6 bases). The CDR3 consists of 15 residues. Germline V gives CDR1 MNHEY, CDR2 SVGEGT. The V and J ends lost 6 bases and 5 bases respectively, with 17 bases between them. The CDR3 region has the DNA TGTGCCAGCAGCCATTCGCCTCACAGGGACAATGAGCAGTTCTTC. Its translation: CASSHSPHRDNEQFF.

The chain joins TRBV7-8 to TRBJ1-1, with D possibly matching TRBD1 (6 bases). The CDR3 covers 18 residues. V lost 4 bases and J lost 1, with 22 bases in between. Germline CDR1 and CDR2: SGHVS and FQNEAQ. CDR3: CASSSLSGGGRRNTEAFF. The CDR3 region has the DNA TGTGCCAGCAGCTCATTGTCCGGGGGGGGCCGTCGGAACACTGAAGCTTTCTTT.

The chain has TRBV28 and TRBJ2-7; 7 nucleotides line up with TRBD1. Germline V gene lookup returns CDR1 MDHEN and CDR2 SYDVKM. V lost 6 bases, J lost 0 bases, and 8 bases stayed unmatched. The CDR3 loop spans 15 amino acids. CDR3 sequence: CASSSLGDSSYEQYF. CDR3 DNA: TGTGCCAGCAGCTCTCTGGGGGACAGCTCCTACGAGCAGTACTTC.

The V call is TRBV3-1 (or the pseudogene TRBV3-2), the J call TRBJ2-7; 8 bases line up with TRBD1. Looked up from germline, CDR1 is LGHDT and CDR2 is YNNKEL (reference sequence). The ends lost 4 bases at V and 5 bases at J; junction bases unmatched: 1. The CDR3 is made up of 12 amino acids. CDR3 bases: TGTGCCAGCAGCCCGACAGGGGACGAGCAGTACTTC. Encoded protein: CASSPTGDEQYF.